These 24 T cell receptor beta chains originate from one sample sequenced in a study of blood T cells in healthy people across ages. Primed by a sample-barcoded 5' primer and a J-beta primer mix, a second PCR proceeded for about 6 to 12 cycles. TCRdb processed the 5' RACE reads anew with MiXCR; each CDR3 protein has one entry. Here the sample spans roughly 800,000 distinct CDR3 sequences, about 37% being singletons. Sequencing was done on a sample of blood. The receptors were sampled from a man aged 18-30 years in good health.

This clonotype was picked up a small number of times. The chain joins TRBV20-1 to TRBJ2-3, with 8 bases identical to TRBD2. The germline V gene has CDR1 DFQATT and CDR2 SNEGSKA (reference sequence). CDR3 length equals 16 residues. The ends lost 0 bases at V and 6 bases at J; junction bases unmatched: 11. The CDR3 is CSARDGSGGLRDTQYF. CDR3 nucleotide sequence: TGCAGTGCTAGAGATGGAAGCGGGGGCCTGAGGGATACGCAGTATTTT.

This clonotype was counted between two and nine times. This chain joins TRBV7-9 and TRBJ2-7; D call uncertain. The J call may be incorrect, as the DNA end agrees better with TRBJ2-5. Germline CDR1 SEHNR, CDR2 FQNEAQ (reference sequence). The CDR3 is 15 amino acids. This CDR3 is CASSFYLEALETQYF. CDR3 DNA: TGTGCCAGCAGCTTTTACCTAGAGGCTTTGGAGACCCAGTACTTC.

The CDR3 loop is CASSRSSNSYEQYF. The CDR3 DNA reads TGTGCCAGCAGCCGTTCCAGTAACTCCTACGAGCAGTACTTC. This chain uses TRBV7-2 with TRBJ2-7; D uncertain. There are 14 residues in the CDR3. Germline V CDR1 and CDR2: SGHTA, FQGNSA. The V end was cut by 5 bases, the J end by 0 bases, with 11 bases between. Combining the CDR3 with reference TRBV7-2 and TRBJ2-7 gives the whole variable domain GAGVSQSPSNKVTEKGKDVELRCDPISGHTALYWYRQSLGQGLEFLIYFQGNSAPDKSGLPSDRFSAERTGGSVSTLTIQRTQQEDSAVYLCASSRSSNSYEQYFGPGTRLTVT.

As to this clonotype: One end of the junction fails to match germline, which may point to a read error. The chain links TRBV12-3 or TRBV12-4 to TRBJ1-6, with D uncertain. The CDR3 contains 14 residues. CDR3 sequence (DNA): TGTGCCAGCAGTTCTGGGGAGGGAGGGTCACCCCCCCACTTT. Its protein is CASSSGEGGSPPHF.

The chain combines TRBV5-1 with TRBJ1-5; no clear D gene. Trimming pared 4 bases from V and 2 bases from J, leaving 19 bases between. CDR1 and CDR2 from the germline V gene are SGHRS and YFSETQ. This CDR3 is 17 amino acids long. The CDR3, as DNA: TGCGCCAGCAGCCTGACTCCTACGGCGTTGGGCAATCAGCCCCAGCATTTT. This codes for CASSLTPTALGNQPQHF.

This clonotype was seen only a few times. The chain carries TRBV7-9 and TRBJ2-5; perhaps TRBD1 as D (6 bases). With 7 bases removed from V and 2 bases from J, the gap between germline ends came to 20 bases. The CDR3 contains 16 residues. The germline gives CDR1 SEHNR, CDR2 FQNEAQ (reference sequence). CDR3 loop: CASTEPRDKPQETQYF. CDR3 coding DNA: TGTGCCAGCACCGAACCCCGGGACAAACCTCAAGAGACCCAGTACTTC.

This clonotype was observed a handful of times. The gene calls are TRBV12-3 or TRBV12-4 and TRBJ1-1; 10 bases line up with TRBD1. CDR3 length equals 15 residues. V trimming: 4 bases; J trimming: 4 bases; junction bases outside the gene matches: 6. The CDR3 sequence: CASSSRTGGSTEAFF. The CDR3 coding sequence is TGTGCCAGCAGTTCACGGACAGGGGGGAGCACTGAAGCTTTCTTT.

The table lists this clonotype with a few counts. J is TRBJ2-5 and V is TRBV20-1; tentative D call: TRBD2 (6 bases). Germline V CDR1 and CDR2: DFQATT, SNEGSKA (reference sequence). The CDR3 extends over 11 amino acids. V lost 5 bases and J lost 5, with 9 bases in between. The CDR3 sequence: CSAQLAETQYF. CDR3 in DNA: TGCAGTGCTCAACTAGCCGAGACCCAGTACTTC.

V and J are TRBV20-1 and TRBJ2-1, with TRBD2 identical over 10 bases. V lost 1 base to trimming and J lost 8 bases; unmatched junction nucleotides: 11. CDR1 is DFQATT and CDR2 is SNEGSKA in the germline V gene (reference sequence). The CDR3 length is 16 residues. The DNA of the CDR3 is TGCAGTGCTAGAGTACGAGAGCGGGGGGGCATGTATGAGCAGTTCTTC. Translated: CSARVRERGGMYEQFF.

At least ten counts were recorded for this clonotype. The chain employs TRBV21-1 and TRBJ1-5; whether TRBD1, the table's D call, matches the DNA was not checked. TRBV21-1 is a pseudogene segment. The CDR3 covers 14 residues. The CDR3 nucleotides read TGTGCCAGCAGCAACCCTGTAACCGATCAGCCCCAGCATTTT. It specifies CASSNPVTDQPQHF.

The chain joins TRBV5-1 to TRBJ1-1; D may be TRBD1 (5 bases). CDR3 length: 17 residues. CDR1 is SGHRS, CDR2 YFSETQ, per germline. The V and J ends lost 0 bases and 3 bases respectively, with 18 bases between them. The CDR3 nucleotides are TGCGCCAGCAGCTTGGGCCAGGGAGGGCGATTTGACACTGAAGCTTTCTTT. Its translation: CASSLGQGGRFDTEAFF.

This chain joins TRBV7-9 and TRBJ2-5; the D gene could be TRBD1 or TRBD2 (5 bases each). Germline V lookup: CDR1 SEHNR, CDR2 FQNEAQ (reference sequence). This CDR3 has 15 residues. The V and J ends lost 8 bases and 1 base respectively, with 17 bases between them. CDR3 region: CASGPERGIQETQYF. The CDR3 coding sequence is TGTGCCAGCGGACCAGAGAGGGGAATCCAAGAGACCCAGTACTTC.

Worth noting for this clonotype: This may be a read error, as it is one base from a much larger clone. CDR3 bases: TGCAGTGCTAACAACCGATTAGCGGTGAGCATAGATACGCAGTATTTT. Translating it yields CSANNRLAVSIDTQYF. The rearrangement uses TRBV20-1 and TRBJ2-3, with a possible D match to TRBD2 (6 bases). The CDR3 runs 16 residues. CDR1 DFQATT and CDR2 SNEGSKA come from the germline V gene (reference sequence).

The chain carries TRBV4-3 and TRBJ2-5; possible D gene TRBD1, 5 bases. Germline V lookup: CDR1 LGHNA, CDR2 YSLEER. The CDR3 spans 15 residues. The germline V and J ends were trimmed by 8 bases and 2 bases, with 18 bases remaining between them. The CDR3 region has the DNA TGCGCCAGCGGAATGGGGCACAGGCCACAAGAGACCCAGTACTTC. It is translated as CASGMGHRPQETQYF.

The CDR3 here is CASSTWGGHLNSGANVLTF. The CDR3 region has the DNA TGTGCCAGCAGCACATGGGGGGGACACCTGAACTCTGGGGCCAACGTCCTGACTTTC. This chain uses TRBV7-2 with TRBJ2-6, with D perhaps TRBD2 (7 bases). V lost 5 bases, J lost 0 bases, and 20 bases lay in between. The CDR3 consists of 19 residues. CDR1 and CDR2 (germline): SGHTA, FQGNSA.

Concerning this clonotype itself: A much larger clone sits a single nucleotide away, making a read error possible. The rearrangement links TRBV5-5 to TRBJ2-1; 8 bases are shared with TRBD2. Germline CDR1 SGHKS, CDR2 YYEKEE (reference sequence). The CDR3 sequence is 15 residues long. As DNA, the CDR3 is TGTGCCAGCAGCACCGGGGGGGGACCCTACAATGAGCGGTTCTTC. It translates to CASSTGGGPYNERFF. The full variable domain, its missing parts supplied by reference TRBV5-5 and TRBJ2-1, is DAGVTQSPTHLIKTRGQQVTLRCSPISGHKSVSWYQQVLGQGPQFIFQYYEKEERGRGNFPDRFSARQFPNYSSELNVNALLLGDSALYLCASSTGGGPYNERFFGPGTRLTVL.

Concerning this clonotype itself: This may be a read error: a much more frequent sequence differs by one nucleotide. This chain links TRBV7-9 with TRBJ2-5; D not resolved. Looked up from germline, CDR1 is SEHNR and CDR2 is FQNEAQ (reference sequence). The CDR3 consists of 13 residues. CDR3 region: CAGSLDLKETQYF. CDR3 sequence (DNA): TGTGCCGGCAGCCTCGACTTAAAGGAGACCCAGTACTTC.

V usage is TRBV29-1 and J usage is TRBJ2-5; 8 bases agree with TRBD2. The trim removed 3 bases at V and 11 bases at J, leaving 17 bases unmatched. The V gene's germline CDR1 is SQVTM and CDR2 ANQGSEA. The CDR3 loop spans 15 amino acids. CDR3 bases: TGCAGCGTTGATGAGCGGGGGAGCTCCTACAATGAGCAGTACTTC. Translating it yields CSVDERGSSYNEQYF.

Remarks on this clonotype: A read error may produce the germline difference seen at one junction end. The chain joins TRBV11-1 to TRBJ2-6, with D perhaps given as TRBD1 or TRBD2 (5 bases each). From germline, CDR1 is SGHAT and CDR2 FQDESV (reference sequence). CDR3 size: 16 residues. CDR3 in amino acids: CASSLDRTAGANVPTF. The CDR3 nucleotides read TGTGCCAGCAGCTTAGACAGGACTGCTGGGGCCAACGTCCCGACTTTC. Drawing the rest from reference TRBV11-1 and TRBJ2-6, the complete variable domain is EAEVAQSPRYKITEKSQAVAFWCDPISGHATLYWYRQILGQGPELLVQFQDESVVDDSQLPKDRFSAERLKGVDSTLKIQPAELGDSAMYLCASSLDRTAGANVPTFGAGSRLTVL.

The chain joins TRBV7-9 to TRBJ2-5; D gene uncertain. The CDR3 totals 11 residues. Germline V gene data show CDR1 as SEHNR and CDR2 as FQNEAQ (reference sequence). With 2 bases removed from V and 11 bases from J, the gap between germline ends came to 9 bases. The CDR3 DNA sequence: TGTGCCAGCAGCTTAAGTCCTGAGCAGTACTTC. Protein sequence: CASSLSPEQYF.

This sequence joins TRBV20-1 and TRBJ1-4; D is unresolved. This CDR3 region has 13 residues. The germline V gene encodes CDR1 DFQATT and CDR2 SNEGSKA (reference sequence). With 0 bases removed from V and 5 bases from J, the gap between germline ends came to 7 bases. This CDR3 reads CSARDLRNEKLFF. In nucleotides, the CDR3 is TGCAGTGCTAGAGATCTAAGAAATGAAAAACTGTTTTTT.

The chain links TRBV27 to TRBJ2-5, with unresolved D. The CDR3 is made up of 14 amino acids. In germline, CDR1 is MNHEY, CDR2 SMNVEV (reference sequence). Trimming left V 0 bases short and J 5 bases short, with 10 bases between. CDR3 bases: TGTGCCAGCAGTTTATCTCCCGGGCCGGAGACCCAGTACTTC. This codes for CASSLSPGPETQYF.

The rearrangement uses TRBV10-3 and TRBJ1-2, with 7 nucleotides matching TRBD1. The CDR3 covers 14 residues. Per the germline V gene, CDR1 is ENHRY and CDR2 is SYGVKD. Trimming cost V 3 bases and J 5 bases; bases outside gene matches: 6. DNA for the CDR3: TGTGCCATCAGTGATAAGGGGGCAAGGTATGGCTACACCTTC. Translating gives CAISDKGARYGYTF.

The genes are TRBV24-1 and TRBJ2-3, with 12 bases matching TRBD2. V lost 2 bases to trimming and J lost 0 bases; unmatched junction nucleotides: 2. Germline CDR1 is KGHDR and CDR2 is SFDVKD. This CDR3 comprises 17 residues. The CDR3 DNA reads TGTGCCACCAGTGATTCCCTAGCGGGAGGGAGCACAGATACGCAGTATTTT. It encodes CATSDSLAGGSTDTQYF.